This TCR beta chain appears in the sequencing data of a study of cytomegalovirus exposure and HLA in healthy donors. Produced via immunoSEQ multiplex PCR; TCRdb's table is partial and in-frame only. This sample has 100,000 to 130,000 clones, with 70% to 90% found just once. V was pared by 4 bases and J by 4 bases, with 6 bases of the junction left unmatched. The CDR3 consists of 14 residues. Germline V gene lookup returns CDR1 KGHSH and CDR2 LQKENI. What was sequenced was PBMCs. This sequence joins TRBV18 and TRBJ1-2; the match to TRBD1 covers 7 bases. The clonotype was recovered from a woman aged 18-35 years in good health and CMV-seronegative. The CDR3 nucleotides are TGTGCCAGCTCACAGGACAGGAATCTCTATGGCTACACCTTC. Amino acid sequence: CASSQDRNLYGYTF.